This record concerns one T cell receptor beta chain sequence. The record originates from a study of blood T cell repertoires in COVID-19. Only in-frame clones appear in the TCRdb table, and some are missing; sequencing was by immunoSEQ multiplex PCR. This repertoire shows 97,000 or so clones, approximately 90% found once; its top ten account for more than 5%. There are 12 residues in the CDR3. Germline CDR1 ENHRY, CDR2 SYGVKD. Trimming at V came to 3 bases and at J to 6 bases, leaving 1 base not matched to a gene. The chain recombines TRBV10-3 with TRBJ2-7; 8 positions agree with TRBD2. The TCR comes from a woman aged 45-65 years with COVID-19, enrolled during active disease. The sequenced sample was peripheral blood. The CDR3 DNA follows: TGTGCCATCAGTGACGCGGGGGGCGAGCAGTACTTC. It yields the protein CAISDAGGEQYF.